These 5 T cell receptor beta chains originate from one sample sequenced in a study of OX40 agonist ivuxolimab in advanced cancers. Clones were read by immunoSEQ multiplex PCR, and TCRdb kept only the in-frame ones, dropping some. The sample holds tens of thousands of clones, about 90% seen once. The source was CD4+ or CD8+ T cells sorted from blood, collected in a trial of the OX40 agonist ivuxolimab. The receptors stem from an adult with an advanced solid tumor such as melanoma, head and neck, liver or kidney cancer.

The chain combines TRBV19 with TRBJ2-1, with D perhaps matching TRBD2 (5 bases). The V end lost 5 bases, the J end lost 1 base, and 15 bases lay between the germline ends. This CDR3 region has 16 residues. CDR1 is LNHDA and CDR2 is SQIVND in the germline V gene (reference sequence). The chain's CDR3 is CASSAPASGSYNEQFF. The CDR3 region has the DNA TGTGCCAGTAGTGCCCCCGCCAGCGGTTCCTACAATGAGCAGTTCTTC.

The chain joins TRBV14 to TRBJ1-1, with D maybe TRBD1 (6 bases). The CDR3 is 14 amino acids. Germline loops: CDR1 SGHDN, CDR2 FVKESK. V shed 4 bases and J shed 2 bases, with 11 bases lying between them. The CDR3 DNA is TGTGCCAGCAGCCCGAACAGGGTTAACACTGAAGCTTTCTTT. This encodes CASSPNRVNTEAFF. The full variable domain, completed using reference TRBV14 and TRBJ1-1, is EAGVTQFPSHSVIEKGQTVTLRCDPISGHDNLYWYRRVMGKEIKFLLHFVKESKQDESGMPNNRFLAERTGGTYSTLKVQPAELEDSGVYFCASSPNRVNTEAFFGQGTRLTVV.

V is TRBV7-2 and J is TRBJ2-6, with D perhaps matching TRBD2 (6 bases). From germline, CDR1 is SGHTA and CDR2 FQGNSA. CDR3 size: 19 residues. Trimming removed 5 bases from V and 0 bases from J, with 20 bases in between. This CDR3 is CASSERRGKRGSGANVLTF. The CDR3 coding sequence is TGTGCCAGCAGCGAACGACGGGGGAAACGTGGCTCTGGGGCCAACGTCCTGACTTTC.

The chain has TRBV7-9 and TRBJ1-2, with 11 bases that match TRBD1. Germline assignment: CDR1 SEHNR and CDR2 FQNEAQ (reference sequence). Trimming at V came to 5 bases and at J to 7 bases, leaving 9 bases not matched to a gene. The CDR3 is made up of 15 amino acids. The chain's CDR3 is CASSAAGGQGAGYTF. CDR3 sequence (DNA): TGTGCCAGCAGCGCCGCCGGAGGACAGGGGGCTGGCTACACCTTC.

The genes are TRBV9 and TRBJ1-4; 9 positions match TRBD1. The CDR3 extends over 15 amino acids. V shed 3 bases, J shed 10 bases, and the junction held 10 bases outside the gene matches. CDR1 is SGDLS and CDR2 is YYNGEE in the germline V gene. CDR3 nucleotide sequence: TGTGCCAGCAGCGCTTCCCCGGACAGGGGAGGAAAACTGTTTTTT. This codes for CASSASPDRGGKLFF.